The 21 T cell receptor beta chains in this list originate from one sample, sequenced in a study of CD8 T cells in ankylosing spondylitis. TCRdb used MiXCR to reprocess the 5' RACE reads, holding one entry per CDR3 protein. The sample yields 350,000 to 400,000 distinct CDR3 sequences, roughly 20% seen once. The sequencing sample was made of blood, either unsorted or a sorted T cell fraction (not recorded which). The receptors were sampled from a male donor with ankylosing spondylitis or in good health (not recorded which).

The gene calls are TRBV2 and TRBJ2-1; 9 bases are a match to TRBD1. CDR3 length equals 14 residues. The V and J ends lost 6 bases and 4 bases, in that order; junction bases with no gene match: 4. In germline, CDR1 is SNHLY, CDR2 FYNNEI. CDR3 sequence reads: CASRAGQGYNEQFF. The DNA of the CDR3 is TGTGCCAGCAGGGCGGGACAGGGTTACAATGAGCAGTTCTTC.

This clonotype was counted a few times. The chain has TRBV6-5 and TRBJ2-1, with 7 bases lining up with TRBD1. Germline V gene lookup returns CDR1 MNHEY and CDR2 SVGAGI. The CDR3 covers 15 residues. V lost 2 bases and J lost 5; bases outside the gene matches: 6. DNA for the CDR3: TGTGCCAGCAGTTACGCCATACAGGGGAACAATGAGCAGTTCTTC. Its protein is CASSYAIQGNNEQFF.

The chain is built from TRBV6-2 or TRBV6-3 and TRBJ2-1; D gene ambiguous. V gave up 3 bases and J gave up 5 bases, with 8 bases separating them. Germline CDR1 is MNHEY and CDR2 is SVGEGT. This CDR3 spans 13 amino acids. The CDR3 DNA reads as TGTGCCAGCAGTTATTCACAGAACAATGAGCAGTTCTTC. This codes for CASSYSQNNEQFF.

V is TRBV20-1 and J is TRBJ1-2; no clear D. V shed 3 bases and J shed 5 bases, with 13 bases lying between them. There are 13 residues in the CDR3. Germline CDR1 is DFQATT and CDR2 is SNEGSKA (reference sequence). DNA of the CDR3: TGCAGTGCTAGCTGGCTTTCCGGGTATGGCTACACCTTC. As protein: CSASWLSGYGYTF.

The CDR3 nucleotides are TGTGCCAGCAGCTTAGTTGCAAGGGGCACAGATACGCAGTATTTT. Amino acid sequence: CASSLVARGTDTQYF. This chain uses TRBV7-9 with TRBJ2-3; no firm D call. With 1 base removed from V and 1 base from J, the gap between germline ends came to 9 bases. The CDR3 contains 15 residues. Germline CDR1 is SEHNR and CDR2 is FQNEAQ (reference sequence). The variable domain in full, with the rest retrieved from reference TRBV7-9 and TRBJ2-3, is DTGVSQNPRHKITKRGQNVTFRCDPISEHNRLYWYRQTLGQGPEFLTYFQNEAQLEKSRLLSDRFSAERPKGSFSTLEIQRTEQGDSAMYLCASSLVARGTDTQYFGPGTRLTVL.

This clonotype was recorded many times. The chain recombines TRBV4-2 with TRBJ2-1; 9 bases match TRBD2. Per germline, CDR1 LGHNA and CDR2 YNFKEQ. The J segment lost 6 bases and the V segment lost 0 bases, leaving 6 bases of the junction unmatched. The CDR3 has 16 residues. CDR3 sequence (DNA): TGTGCCAGCAGCCAAGATATGGCGGGGGGGGCCAATGAGCAGTTCTTC. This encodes CASSQDMAGGANEQFF.

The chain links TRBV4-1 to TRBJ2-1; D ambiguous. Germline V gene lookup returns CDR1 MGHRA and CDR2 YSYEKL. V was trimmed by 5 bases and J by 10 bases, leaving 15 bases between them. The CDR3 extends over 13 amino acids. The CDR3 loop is CASSARASNEQFF. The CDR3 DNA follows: TGCGCCAGCAGCGCCCGCGCTTCGAACGAGCAGTTCTTC.

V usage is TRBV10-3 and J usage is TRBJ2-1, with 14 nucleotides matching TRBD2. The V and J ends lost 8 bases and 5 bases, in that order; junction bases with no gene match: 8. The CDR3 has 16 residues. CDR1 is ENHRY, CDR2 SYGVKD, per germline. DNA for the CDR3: TGTGCCATCGGCCGACTAGCGGGGGGGCTGGACAATGAGCAGTTCTTC. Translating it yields CAIGRLAGGLDNEQFF.

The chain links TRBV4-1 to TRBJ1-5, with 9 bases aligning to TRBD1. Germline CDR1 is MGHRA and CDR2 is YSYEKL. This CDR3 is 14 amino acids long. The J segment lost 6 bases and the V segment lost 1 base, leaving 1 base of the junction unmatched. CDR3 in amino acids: CASSQGQGGQPQHF. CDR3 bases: TGCGCCAGCAGCCAAGGACAGGGGGGTCAGCCCCAGCATTTT.

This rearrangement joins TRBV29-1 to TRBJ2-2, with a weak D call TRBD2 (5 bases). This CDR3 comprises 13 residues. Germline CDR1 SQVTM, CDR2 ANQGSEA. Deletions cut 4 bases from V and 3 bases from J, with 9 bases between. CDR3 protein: CSVVSGDTGELFF. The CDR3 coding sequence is TGCAGCGTTGTCTCCGGGGACACCGGGGAGCTGTTTTTT.

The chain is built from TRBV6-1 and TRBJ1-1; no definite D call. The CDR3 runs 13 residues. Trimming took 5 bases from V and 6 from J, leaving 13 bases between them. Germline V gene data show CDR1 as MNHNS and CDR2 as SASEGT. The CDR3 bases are TGTGCCAGCAGTCCTCTACGAAGGGCTGAAGCTTTCTTT. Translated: CASSPLRRAEAFF.

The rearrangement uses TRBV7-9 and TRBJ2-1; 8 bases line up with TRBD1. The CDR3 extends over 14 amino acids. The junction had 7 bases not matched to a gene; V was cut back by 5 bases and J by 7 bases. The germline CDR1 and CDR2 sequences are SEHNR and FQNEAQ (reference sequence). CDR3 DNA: TGTGCCAGCAGCCCGGACAGGGCCACAAATGAGCAGTTCTTC. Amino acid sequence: CASSPDRATNEQFF.

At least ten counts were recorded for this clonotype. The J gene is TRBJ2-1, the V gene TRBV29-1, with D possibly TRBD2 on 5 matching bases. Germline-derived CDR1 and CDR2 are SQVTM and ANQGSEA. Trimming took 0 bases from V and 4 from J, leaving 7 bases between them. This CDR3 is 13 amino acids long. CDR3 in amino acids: CSVEEPGYNEQFF. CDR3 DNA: TGCAGCGTTGAAGAGCCGGGGTACAATGAGCAGTTCTTC.

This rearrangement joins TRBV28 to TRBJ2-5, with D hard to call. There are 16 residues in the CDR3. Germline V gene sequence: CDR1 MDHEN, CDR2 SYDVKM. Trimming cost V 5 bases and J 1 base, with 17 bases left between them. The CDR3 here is CASSPTRLGPQETQYF. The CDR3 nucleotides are TGTGCCAGCAGTCCCACCAGACTCGGACCCCAAGAGACCCAGTACTTC.

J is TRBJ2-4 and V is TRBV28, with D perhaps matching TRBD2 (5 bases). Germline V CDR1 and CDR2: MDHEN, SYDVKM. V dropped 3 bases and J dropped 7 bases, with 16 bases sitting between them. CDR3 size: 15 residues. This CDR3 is CASSLAEVLGNIQYF. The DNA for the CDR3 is TGTGCCAGCAGTTTGGCGGAGGTCCTCGGGAACATTCAGTACTTC.

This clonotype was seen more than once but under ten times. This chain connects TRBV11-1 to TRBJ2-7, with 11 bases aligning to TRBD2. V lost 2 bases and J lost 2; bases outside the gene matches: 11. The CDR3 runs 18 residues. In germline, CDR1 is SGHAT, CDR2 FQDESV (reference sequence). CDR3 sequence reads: CASSLSLASGGPTYEQYF. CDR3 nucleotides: TGTGCCAGCAGCTTAAGTCTGGCTAGCGGGGGGCCAACCTACGAGCAGTACTTC.

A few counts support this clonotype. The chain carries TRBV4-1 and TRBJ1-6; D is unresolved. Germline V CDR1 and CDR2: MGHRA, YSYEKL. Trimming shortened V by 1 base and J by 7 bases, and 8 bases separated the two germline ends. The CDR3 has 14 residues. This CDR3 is CASSQGELNSPLHF. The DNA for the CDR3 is TGCGCCAGCAGCCAAGGAGAACTCAATTCACCCCTCCACTTT.

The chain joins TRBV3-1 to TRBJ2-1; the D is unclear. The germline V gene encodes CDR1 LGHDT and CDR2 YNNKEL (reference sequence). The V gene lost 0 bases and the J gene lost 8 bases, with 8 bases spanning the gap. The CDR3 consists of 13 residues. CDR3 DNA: TGTGCCAGCAGCCAAGATTTAGCTTATGAGCAGTTCTTC. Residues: CASSQDLAYEQFF.

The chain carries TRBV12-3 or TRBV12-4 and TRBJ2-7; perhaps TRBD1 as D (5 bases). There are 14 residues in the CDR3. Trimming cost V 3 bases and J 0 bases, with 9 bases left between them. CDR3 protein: CASSFVGPSYEQYF. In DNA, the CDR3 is TGTGCCAGCAGTTTTGTGGGGCCCTCCTACGAGCAGTACTTC.

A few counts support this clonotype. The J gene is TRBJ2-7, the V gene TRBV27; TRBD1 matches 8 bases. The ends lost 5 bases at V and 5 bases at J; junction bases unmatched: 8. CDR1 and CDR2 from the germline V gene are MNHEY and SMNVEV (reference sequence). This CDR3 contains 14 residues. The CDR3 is CASSNRDRPHEQYF. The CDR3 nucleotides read TGTGCCAGCAGTAACCGGGACAGGCCCCACGAGCAGTACTTC.

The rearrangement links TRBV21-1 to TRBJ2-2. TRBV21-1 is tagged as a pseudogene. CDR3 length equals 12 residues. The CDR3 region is CASRLATGELFF. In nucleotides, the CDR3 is TGTGCCAGCCGACTCGCCACCGGGGAGCTGTTTTTT.